The 9 T cell receptor beta chains below come from one sample, sequenced in a study of blood T cell repertoires in COVID-19. Using immunoSEQ multiplex PCR, the repertoire was profiled, and TCRdb retains in-frame clones only, with some absent. The sample lists approximately 150,000 clones; around 86% were seen once. The sequenced material came from peripheral blood. These receptors all come from a woman older than 75 with COVID-19, enrolled during active disease.

The chain recombines TRBV7-3 with TRBJ1-5; the D is unclear. The CDR3 has 11 amino acids. Germline lookup yields CDR1 SGHTA and CDR2 FQGTGA. Deletions cut 8 bases from V and 7 bases from J, with 9 bases between. The CDR3, as DNA: TGTGCCAGCCCCCATGGCCAGCCCCAGCATTTT. Translating it yields CASPHGQPQHF.

This clone was picked up one time. This chain joins TRBV9 and TRBJ1-2, with D maybe TRBD1 (5 bases). The CDR3 contains 13 residues. The germline CDR1 and CDR2 sequences are SGDLS and YYNGEE. Trimming left V 0 bases short and J 8 bases short, with 11 bases between. The chain's CDR3 is CASSVEGVGGYTF. CDR3 bases: TGTGCCAGCAGCGTAGAAGGGGTGGGCGGCTACACCTTC.

The genes are TRBV3-1 (or the pseudogene TRBV3-2) and TRBJ1-3; TRBD1 matches at 7 bases. Germline CDR1 is LGHDT and CDR2 is YNNKEL (reference sequence). The trim removed 3 bases at V and 0 bases at J, leaving 5 bases unmatched. CDR3 length: 16 amino acids. The CDR3 protein is CASSHWGTDSGNTIYF. CDR3 in DNA: TGTGCCAGCAGCCATTGGGGGACAGACTCTGGAAACACCATATATTTT.

This sequence joins TRBV4-3 and TRBJ2-1, with D maybe TRBD2 (5 bases). Germline V lookup: CDR1 LGHNA, CDR2 YSLEER. This CDR3 spans 15 amino acids. Trimming pared 0 bases from V and 7 bases from J, leaving 13 bases between. The CDR3 sequence is CASSQDLVGENEQFF. The CDR3 coding sequence is TGCGCCAGCAGCCAAGATCTGGTCGGGGAGAATGAGCAGTTCTTC.

This sequence joins TRBV7-9 and TRBJ2-1; 8 nucleotides align to TRBD1. The germline gives CDR1 SEHNR, CDR2 FQNEAQ (reference sequence). Germline trimming cut 4 bases from V and 6 bases from J; bases unmatched to any gene: 8. The CDR3 has 15 amino acids. The CDR3 sequence is CASSSGQGTGNEQFF. CDR3 coding DNA: TGTGCCAGCAGCTCTGGACAGGGAACTGGCAATGAGCAGTTCTTC.

This clone has only one observation. The chain carries TRBV28 and TRBJ2-5; tentative D call: TRBD1 (5 bases). Germline V gives CDR1 MDHEN, CDR2 SYDVKM. Trimming took 5 bases from V and 0 from J, leaving 13 bases between them. The CDR3 runs to 15 residues. The CDR3 nucleotides read TGTGCCAGCAGTCCCCCAGGGTTCGACCAAGAGACCCAGTACTTC. This encodes CASSPPGFDQETQYF.

J is TRBJ2-7 and V is TRBV27; perhaps TRBD1 as D (6 bases). The CDR3 consists of 16 residues. Trimming shortened V by 1 base and J by 0 bases, and 13 bases separated the two germline ends. Germline assignment: CDR1 MNHEY and CDR2 SMNVEV (reference sequence). CDR3: CASSLWGTPSSYEQYF. The CDR3 region has the DNA TGTGCCAGCAGTTTATGGGGGACACCTAGCTCCTACGAGCAGTACTTC.

This clone was found a few times. The chain recombines TRBV27 with TRBJ1-5; a possible D gene is TRBD1 (6 bases). The CDR3 consists of 13 residues. Trimming stripped 9 bases from V and 9 bases from J, with 18 bases between. Germline V gives CDR1 MNHEY, CDR2 SMNVEV (reference sequence). CDR3 protein: CASRGGKTAPQHF. The DNA of the CDR3 is TGTGCCAGTAGGGGGGGTAAAACGGCGCCCCAGCATTTT.

In its sample, this clone was seen a few times. V gene TRBV2 combines with J gene TRBJ2-6; 9 bases fit TRBD1. The V gene end was trimmed by 7 bases and the J gene end by 6 bases; junction bases not matched to a gene: 7. CDR3 length equals 15 residues. Germline-derived CDR1 and CDR2 are SNHLY and FYNNEI. CDR3 sequence: CASTTGGTAANVLTF. CDR3 nucleotide sequence: TGTGCCAGCACAACAGGGGGCACGGCGGCCAACGTCCTGACTTTC.